This T cell receptor beta chain was found in a study of post-analysis software for immune sequencing data. Carried by the TCR beta cDNA libraries were unique molecular identifiers. The yield from roughly 1 to 10 million T cells was around 500,000 cDNA molecules in total. A single record per CDR3 protein comes from TCRdb applying MiXCR to the PCR reads. In the table there are around 160,000 distinct CDR3 sequences, 36% of which are singletons. In this sample, this clonotype turned up a few times. Germline-derived CDR1 and CDR2 are DFQATT and SNEGSKA (reference sequence). V lost 6 bases, J lost 1 base, and 18 bases lay in between. The CDR3 runs 16 residues.

The sample was blood, taken after autologous hematopoietic stem cell transplantation. The chain recombines TRBV20-1 with TRBJ1-4, with D perhaps matching TRBD1 (6 bases). This receptor was identified in a girl under 18 with multiple sclerosis. CDR3 DNA sequence: TGCAGTGCCACCGGAGTGACAGGAGTAACTAATGAAAAACTGTTTTTT. Its protein product is CSATGVTGVTNEKLFF.